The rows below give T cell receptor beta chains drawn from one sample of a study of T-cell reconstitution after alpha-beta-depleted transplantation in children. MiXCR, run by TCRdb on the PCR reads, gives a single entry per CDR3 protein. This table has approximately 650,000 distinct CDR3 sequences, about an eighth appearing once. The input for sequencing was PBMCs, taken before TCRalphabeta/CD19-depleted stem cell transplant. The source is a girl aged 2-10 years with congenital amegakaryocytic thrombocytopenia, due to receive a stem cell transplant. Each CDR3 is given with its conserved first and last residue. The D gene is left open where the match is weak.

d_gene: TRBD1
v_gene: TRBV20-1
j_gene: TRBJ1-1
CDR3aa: CSARPGQGNTEAFF

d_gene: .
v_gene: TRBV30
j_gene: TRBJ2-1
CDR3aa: CAYRDYNEQFF

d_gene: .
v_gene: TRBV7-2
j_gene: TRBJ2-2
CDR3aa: CASSLGVWVSGELFF

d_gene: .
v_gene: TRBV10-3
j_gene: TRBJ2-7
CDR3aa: CAISDGDVSGYEQYF

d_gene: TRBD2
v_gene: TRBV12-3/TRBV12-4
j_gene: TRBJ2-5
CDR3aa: CASSLGSSGRSLGETQYF

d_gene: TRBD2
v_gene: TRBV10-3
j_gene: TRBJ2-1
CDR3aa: CAISNLAGAASDEQFF

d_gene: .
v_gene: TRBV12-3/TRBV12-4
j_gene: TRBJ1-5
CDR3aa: CASSGDGIGGQPQHF

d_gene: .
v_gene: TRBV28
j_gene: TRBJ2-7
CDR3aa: CASSFSGTYEQYF

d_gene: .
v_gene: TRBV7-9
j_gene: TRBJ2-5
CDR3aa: CAGSLATTGETQYF

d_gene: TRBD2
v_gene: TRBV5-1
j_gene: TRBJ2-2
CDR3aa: CASSYALAGTGELFF

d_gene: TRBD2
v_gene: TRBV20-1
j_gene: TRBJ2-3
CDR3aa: CSAETSGGTDTQYF

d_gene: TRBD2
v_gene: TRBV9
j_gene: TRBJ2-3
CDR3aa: CASSLFSPSGSFADTQYF

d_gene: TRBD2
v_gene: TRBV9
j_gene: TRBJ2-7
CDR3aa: CASSVGIAGGYEQYF

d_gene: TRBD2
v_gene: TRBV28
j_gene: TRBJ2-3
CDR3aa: CASNRLAGGWDTQYF

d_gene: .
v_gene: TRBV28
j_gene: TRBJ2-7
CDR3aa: CASSLSPGLSYEQYF

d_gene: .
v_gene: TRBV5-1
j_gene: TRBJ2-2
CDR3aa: CASSLEATGNTGELFF

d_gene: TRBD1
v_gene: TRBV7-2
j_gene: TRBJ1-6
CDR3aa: CASSARDSRYSPLHF

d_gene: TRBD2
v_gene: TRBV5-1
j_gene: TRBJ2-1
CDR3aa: CASSLASGRRYNEQFF

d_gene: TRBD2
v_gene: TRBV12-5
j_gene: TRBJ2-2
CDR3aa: CASGLVPGLALTGELFF

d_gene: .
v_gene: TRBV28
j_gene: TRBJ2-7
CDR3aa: CASSLIHEQYF

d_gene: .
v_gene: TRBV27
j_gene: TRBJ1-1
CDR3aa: CASSWTGASTEAFF

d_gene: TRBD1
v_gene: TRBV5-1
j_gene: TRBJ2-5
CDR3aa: CASSYRDRDQETQYF